The next 29 T cell receptor beta chains were all read from a single sample in a study of T cells after yellow fever vaccination. TCRdb reprocessed the 5' RACE reads via MiXCR and lists one record per CDR3 protein. The sample carries 300,000 or so distinct CDR3 sequences, roughly 6.8% recorded once. Sequencing was performed on PBMCs, taken around 45 days after the first yellow fever vaccination. The origin of the receptors is a man younger than 35 who received the YFV17D yellow fever vaccine.

This clonotype appeared a few times. V usage is TRBV7-8 and J usage is TRBJ2-3, with D unresolved. Per the germline V gene, CDR1 is SGHVS and CDR2 is FQNEAQ. V was cut by 11 bases and J by 4 bases, with 22 bases left in between. CDR3 size: 15 residues. This chain's CDR3 is CARGRVLQSPDTQYF. The CDR3 DNA reads TGTGCCCGCGGTAGGGTCCTCCAGAGCCCAGATACGCAGTATTTT.

The chain carries TRBV9 and TRBJ1-1, with no clear D. CDR1 is SGDLS and CDR2 is YYNGEE in the germline V gene. The CDR3 spans 12 residues. V gave up 4 bases and J gave up 2 bases, with 6 bases separating them. CDR3 in amino acids: CASSSKNTEAFF. CDR3 bases: TGTGCCAGCAGCTCAAAAAACACTGAAGCTTTCTTT.

This chain joins TRBV5-6 and TRBJ2-7; no definite D call. Germline assignment: CDR1 SGHDT and CDR2 YYEEEE. V lost 4 bases and J lost 3, with 11 bases in between. The CDR3 extends over 13 amino acids. The CDR3: CASSRRLIYEQYV. CDR3 nucleotides: TGTGCCAGCAGCCGGCGACTCATCTACGAGCAGTACGTC.

The genes are TRBV6-1 and TRBJ2-1, with TRBD2 identical over 7 bases. The length of the CDR3 is 15 residues. After removal of 6 bases from V and 8 bases from J, the junction contained 13 bases not matched to a gene. CDR1 is MNHNS and CDR2 is SASEGT in the germline V gene. CDR3 in amino acids: CASRPSGVEYYEQFF. The CDR3 bases are TGTGCCAGCAGACCGAGCGGGGTCGAATACTATGAGCAGTTCTTC.

This clonotype was observed a handful of times. This chain joins TRBV20-1 and TRBJ1-4; a weak D match, TRBD1 (5 bases). V lost 3 bases and J 3 bases, leaving 14 bases between the germline ends. Germline CDR1 is DFQATT and CDR2 is SNEGSKA (reference sequence). CDR3 length: 15 residues. The CDR3 sequence is CSASFGAPSNEKLFF. The CDR3 region has the DNA TGCAGTGCTAGTTTCGGGGCTCCGTCTAATGAAAAACTGTTTTTT.

The chain carries TRBV5-6 and TRBJ2-1; unclear D gene. This CDR3 contains 15 residues. Between the trimmed V and J ends, which lost 6 bases and 6 bases, there was a span of 19 bases. Looked up from germline, CDR1 is SGHDT and CDR2 is YYEEEE. This CDR3 reads CASILTGGALNEQFF. In DNA, the CDR3 is TGTGCCAGCATCCTAACGGGCGGCGCCCTCAATGAGCAGTTCTTC.

The sample holds many counts of this clonotype. The rearrangement uses TRBV2 and TRBJ1-2, with D possibly being TRBD1 (5 bases). The CDR3 is made up of 13 amino acids. V lost 4 bases to trimming and J lost 0 bases, with 6 bases between them. Germline V gene data show CDR1 as SNHLY and CDR2 as FYNNEI. The DNA of the CDR3 is TGTGCCAGCAGTGTAGGGGCTAACTATGGCTACACCTTC. This translates into CASSVGANYGYTF.

This clonotype was counted between two and nine times. This chain connects TRBV12-3 or TRBV12-4 to TRBJ2-3; D tentatively fits TRBD1 or TRBD2 (5 bases each). Trimming stripped 7 bases from V and 8 bases from J, with 22 bases between. The CDR3 has 15 residues. The CDR3 reads CASNFLPGAGGTQYF. The CDR3 DNA sequence: TGTGCCAGCAACTTTCTCCCCGGGGCTGGAGGTACGCAGTATTTT.

This clonotype has just a few counts. The chain is built from TRBV5-4 and TRBJ1-1, with D unresolved. Germline V CDR1 and CDR2: SGHNT, YYREEE (reference sequence). The CDR3 spans 15 residues. V was cut by 4 bases and J by 0 bases, with 13 bases left in between. Here the CDR3 DNA reads TGTGCCAGCAGCCTGGCTGTTGGCCTGAACACTGAAGCTTTCTTT. Its translation: CASSLAVGLNTEAFF.

This clonotype was counted between two and nine times. This chain's CDR3 is CASSNSSGNTEAFF. Written as DNA, the CDR3 is TGCGCCAGCAGCAACAGTTCAGGGAACACTGAAGCTTTCTTT. The chain is built from TRBV5-1 and TRBJ1-1; D is unresolved. Germline values: CDR1 SGHRS, CDR2 YFSETQ. This CDR3 is built from 14 residues. V shed 4 bases and J shed 1 base, with 11 bases lying between them.

This clonotype showed up many times. The gene calls are TRBV4-3 and TRBJ2-7, with 7 positions matching TRBD2. V shed 0 bases and J 2 bases; nucleotides not matched to a gene: 1. The CDR3 contains 14 residues. CDR1 is LGHNA and CDR2 is YSLEER in the germline V gene. CDR3 residues: CASSQDSGPYEQYF. The CDR3 DNA reads as TGCGCCAGCAGCCAAGATAGCGGGCCCTACGAGCAGTACTTC.

There are many counts of this clonotype. The chain joins TRBV24-1 to TRBJ2-3; D possibly corresponds to TRBD2 (6 bases). The germline V and J ends were trimmed by 4 bases and 3 bases, with 10 bases remaining between them. Germline lookup yields CDR1 KGHDR and CDR2 SFDVKD. The CDR3 is 14 amino acids. DNA for the CDR3: TGTGCCACCAGTGACCCGGCGGGAACAGATACGCAGTATTTT. Translation gives CATSDPAGTDTQYF.

This rearrangement joins TRBV2 to TRBJ1-2, with D possibly matching TRBD1 (6 bases). CDR1 is SNHLY and CDR2 is FYNNEI in the germline V gene. Trimming shortened V by 4 bases and J by 7 bases, and 16 bases separated the two germline ends. The CDR3 is 14 amino acids. The CDR3 nucleotides are TGTGCCAGCAGTGCTTTCGGGGGGGCCGGTGGCTACACCTTC. This codes for CASSAFGGAGGYTF.

V is TRBV10-3 and J is TRBJ2-7; D may be TRBD1 (7 bases). Germline V gene lookup returns CDR1 ENHRY and CDR2 SYGVKD. This CDR3 has 14 residues. The V end lost 3 bases, the J end lost 5 bases, and 14 bases lay between the germline ends. The CDR3, as DNA: TGTGCCATCAGTGATGCGGGACAGTCCCACGAGCAGTACTTC. Protein: CAISDAGQSHEQYF.

A remark on this clonotype: The CDR3 carries no conserved terminal phenylalanine or tryptophan, so it likely arises from a read error. No DNA is shown, since the ends of the CDR3 on it are uncertain; the CDR3 is the one TCRdb lists. The rearrangement uses TRBV21-1 and TRBJ2-2; TRBD2 is taken as the D call from the table, unchecked against the DNA. TRBV21-1 is deemed a pseudogene. The CDR3 sequence runs 18 residues, both termini included. CDR3 residues: CASSKEGLAIPNTGELFS.

This clonotype appeared a few times. The rearrangement joins TRBV5-1 to TRBJ2-2; a possible D gene is TRBD1 (5 bases). Trimming removed 2 bases at V and 1 base at J, with 12 bases between. In germline, CDR1 is SGHRS, CDR2 YFSETQ. The CDR3 length is 16 residues. The CDR3 DNA sequence: TGCGCCAGCAGCTTCGACAGCCCGTGGAACACCGGGGAGCTGTTTTTT. Amino acid sequence: CASSFDSPWNTGELFF.

This chain uses TRBV4-3 with TRBJ2-1, with 9 bases aligning to TRBD2. J was trimmed by 3 bases and V by 0 bases; bases with no gene match: 3. The CDR3 contains 16 residues. Germline V gives CDR1 LGHNA, CDR2 YSLEER. This CDR3 reads CASSQEAAGGYNEQFF. Here the CDR3 DNA reads TGCGCCAGCAGCCAAGAAGCAGCGGGGGGCTACAATGAGCAGTTCTTC.

This clonotype has a handful of counts. The chain combines TRBV11-1 with TRBJ2-5; 14 bases map to TRBD2. Germline CDR1 and CDR2: SGHAT and FQDESV (reference sequence). Trimming cost V 4 bases and J 1 base; bases outside gene matches: 8. This CDR3 is 18 amino acids long. Written as DNA, the CDR3 is TGTGCCAGCAGCTCGCCGGGACTAGCGGGGGAACTCCAAGAGACCCAGTACTTC. It is translated as CASSSPGLAGELQETQYF. The full variable domain, its missing parts supplied by reference TRBV11-1 and TRBJ2-5, is EAEVAQSPRYKITEKSQAVAFWCDPISGHATLYWYRQILGQGPELLVQFQDESVVDDSQLPKDRFSAERLKGVDSTLKIQPAELGDSAMYLCASSSPGLAGELQETQYFGPGTRLLVL.

This clonotype was recorded a few times. The chain joins TRBV20-1 to TRBJ1-1; D gene unclear. The CDR3 sequence is 14 residues long. The germline V gene encodes CDR1 DFQATT and CDR2 SNEGSKA (reference sequence). Trimming left V 0 bases short and J 2 bases short, with 10 bases between. The CDR3 region is CSAREASVNTEAFF. The CDR3 DNA reads TGCAGTGCTAGAGAGGCCAGTGTCAACACTGAAGCTTTCTTT.

This chain uses TRBV4-1 with TRBJ2-7, with TRBD2 matching over 9 bases. V trimming: 4 bases; J trimming: 2 bases; junction bases outside the gene matches: 9. Germline lookup yields CDR1 MGHRA and CDR2 YSYEKL. The length of the CDR3 is 16 residues. The chain's CDR3 is CASSPLAGEATYEQYV. The CDR3 coding sequence is TGCGCCAGCAGCCCTTTAGCGGGGGAGGCAACCTACGAGCAGTACGTC.

This clonotype was seen at least ten times. The chain recombines TRBV4-3 with TRBJ2-1, with D unclear. The CDR3 sequence is 15 residues long. The V and J ends lost 0 bases and 3 bases respectively, with 9 bases between them. Germline V CDR1 and CDR2: LGHNA, YSLEER. The DNA for the CDR3 is TGCGCCAGCAGCCAAGAGGGGTATATCTACAATGAGCAGTTCTTC. Translated: CASSQEGYIYNEQFF.

Note on this clonotype: A much larger clone is a single base away; this may be a read error. J is TRBJ2-3 and V is TRBV5-5; D not resolved. The V and J ends lost 6 bases and 1 base respectively, with 18 bases between them. The CDR3 extends over 16 amino acids. The germline gives CDR1 SGHKS, CDR2 YYEKEE (reference sequence). The CDR3 DNA reads TGTGCCAGCACCATCGCAAGAAATACCCGCACAGATACGCAGTATTTT. Amino acids: CASTIARNTRTDTQYF.

There are a few counts of this clonotype. The CDR3 sequence: CASSYDPPTQYF. The CDR3 nucleotides read TGTGCCAGCAGCTATGACCCTCCCACGCAGTATTTT. The V and J genes are TRBV7-2 and TRBJ2-3; no definite D call. This CDR3 has 12 amino acids. Trimming cost V 4 bases and J 9 bases, with 11 bases left between them. Germline values: CDR1 SGHTA, CDR2 FQGNSA.

This clonotype has just a few counts. The rearrangement uses TRBV19 and TRBJ2-1; 10 nucleotides match TRBD2. There are 14 residues in the CDR3. CDR1 and CDR2 from the germline V gene are LNHDA and SQIVND (reference sequence). The V gene end was trimmed by 5 bases and the J gene end by 4 bases; junction bases not matched to a gene: 2. CDR3 in amino acids: CASSGLAVYNEQFF. As DNA, the CDR3 is TGTGCCAGTAGTGGACTAGCGGTTTACAATGAGCAGTTCTTC. Drawing the rest from reference TRBV19 and TRBJ2-1, the complete variable domain is DGGITQSPKYLFRKEGQNVTLSCEQNLNHDAMYWYRQDPGQGLRLIYYSQIVNDFQKGDIAEGYSVSREKKESFPLTVTSAQKNPTAFYLCASSGLAVYNEQFFGPGTRLTVL.

This clonotype has a handful of counts. V and J are TRBV9 and TRBJ1-2, with TRBD1 identical over 9 bases. The CDR3 sequence is 16 residues long. Germline values: CDR1 SGDLS, CDR2 YYNGEE. V was clipped by 0 bases and J by 6 bases; unmatched bases: 9. The CDR3 nucleotides are TGTGCCAGCAGCGTAGGACCGGGACAGGGATCGGATGGCTACACCTTC. As protein: CASSVGPGQGSDGYTF.

This clonotype was counted only a few times. The rearrangement uses TRBV7-8 and TRBJ2-3, with D possibly TRBD2 on 6 matching bases. The CDR3 is made up of 14 amino acids. Between the trimmed V and J ends, which lost 7 bases and 4 bases, there was a span of 15 bases. Germline V gene lookup returns CDR1 SGHVS and CDR2 FQNEAQ. CDR3 nucleotides: TGTGCCAGCACCAAAGGGCGGGGATCAGATACGCAGTATTTT. Translating it yields CASTKGRGSDTQYF.

V gene TRBV9 combines with J gene TRBJ1-5, with a tentative D call TRBD1 (5 bases). The germline V gene has CDR1 SGDLS and CDR2 YYNGEE. The CDR3 consists of 15 residues. Trimming shortened V by 1 base and J by 6 bases, and 14 bases separated the two germline ends. CDR3 amino acids: CASSVTPWGGQPQHF. The CDR3 bases are TGTGCCAGCAGCGTAACTCCGTGGGGCGGTCAGCCCCAGCATTTT.

The V and J genes are TRBV5-5 and TRBJ1-6; 8 nucleotides match TRBD1. Germline V CDR1 and CDR2: SGHKS, YYEKEE (reference sequence). This CDR3 is 18 amino acids long. J lost 2 bases, V lost 1 base, and 8 bases had no gene match. The CDR3 region is CASSLSQGADPYNSPLHF. CDR3 sequence (DNA): TGTGCCAGCAGCTTGAGTCAGGGGGCGGACCCCTATAATTCACCCCTCCACTTT.

The CDR3 nucleotides are TGCGCCAGCAGCCCTGTGGAGCGGGCTGGGAGCACTGAAGCTTTCTTT. This codes for CASSPVERAGSTEAFF. The V and J genes are TRBV5-1 and TRBJ1-1; D ambiguous. The V and J ends lost 4 bases and 4 bases respectively, with 20 bases between them. This CDR3 comprises 16 residues. The germline V gene has CDR1 SGHRS and CDR2 YFSETQ.